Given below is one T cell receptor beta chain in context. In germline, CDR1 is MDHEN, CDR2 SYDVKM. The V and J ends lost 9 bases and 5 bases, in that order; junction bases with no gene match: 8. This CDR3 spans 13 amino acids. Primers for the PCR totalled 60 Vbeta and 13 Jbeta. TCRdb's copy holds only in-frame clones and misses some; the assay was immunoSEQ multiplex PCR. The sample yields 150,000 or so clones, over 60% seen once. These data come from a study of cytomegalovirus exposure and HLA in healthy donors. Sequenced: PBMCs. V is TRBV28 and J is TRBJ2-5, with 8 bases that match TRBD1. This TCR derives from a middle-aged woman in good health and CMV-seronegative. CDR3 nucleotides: TGTGCCAGTATCAGGGGGCGCGGGGAGACCCAGTACTTC. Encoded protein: CASIRGRGETQYF.